This paragraph covers one TCR beta chain sequence. Antigen: not known. Donors were healthy HIV-negative adults without recently reported acute infections or vaccinations. Generated by immunoSEQ multiplex PCR, the TCRdb table keeps only in-frame clones and is missing some. Of roughly 2,500,000 clones in the sample, 93% were seen once. The data stem from a study of shared clonotypes between healthy human individuals. Study results and caveats: Among the subsets, naive ones generally showed larger estimated richness than memory ones.

Germline CDR1 SGDLS, CDR2 YYNGEE. This CDR3 has 18 residues. Trimming took off 0 bases at V and 2 bases at J, with 18 bases between the two ends. This chain joins TRBV9 and TRBJ2-1, with D tentatively TRBD1 or TRBD2 (5 bases each). Input material: naive CD4+ T cells from PBMCs. Stated subset: CD45RA+ positively selected. This receptor was taken from a man younger than 35 in good health. Some clones in this sample may be carry-over from other donors' samples. The CDR3 sequence is CASSVVGVLVPPYNEQFF. Here the CDR3 DNA reads TGTGCCAGCAGCGTAGTAGGGGTACTAGTCCCGCCCTACAATGAGCAGTTCTTC. The complete variable domain, with remaining parts taken from reference TRBV9 and TRBJ2-1, reads DSGVTQTPKHLITATGQRVTLRCSPRSGDLSVYWYQQSLDQGLQFLIQYYNGEERAKGNILERFSAQQFPDLHSELNLSSLELGDSALYFCASSVVGVLVPPYNEQFFGPGTRLTVL.